These 17 T cell receptor beta chains originate from one sample sequenced in a study of blood T cell repertoires in COVID-19. Libraries were prepared by immunoSEQ multiplex PCR; TCRdb keeps only in-frame clonotypes and omits some of them. The sample consists of 140,000 to 150,000 clones, 60% to 85% of them appearing once. Sequencing was done on a sample of peripheral blood. The source of these receptors is a man aged 50-59 years with acute or convalescent COVID-19.

The V call is TRBV6-1, the J call TRBJ1-5; no definite D call. V was cut by 1 base and J by 0 bases, with 10 bases left in between. CDR1 MNHNS and CDR2 SASEGT come from the germline V gene. CDR3 length equals 16 residues. The CDR3 DNA sequence: TGTGCCAGCAGTGAAGAGGGAGATTATAGCAATCAGCCCCAGCATTTT. Its protein product is CASSEEGDYSNQPQHF.

Points on this clone: Germline is not matched at one junction end, which may reflect a read error. The rearrangement uses TRBV2 and TRBJ1-2; D ambiguous. Looked up from germline, CDR1 is SNHLY and CDR2 is FYNNEI. This CDR3 is 14 amino acids long. CDR3: CASIRVEGNSGYTF. Written as DNA, the CDR3 is TGTGCCAGCATCCGGGTGGAGGGTAACTCTGGCTACACCTTC.

This chain uses TRBV7-8 with TRBJ2-2; D is perhaps TRBD2 (5 bases). V lost 2 bases and J 1 base, leaving 11 bases between the germline ends. This CDR3 spans 16 amino acids. Germline lookup yields CDR1 SGHVS and CDR2 FQNEAQ. CDR3 sequence reads: CASSLNPSQNTGELFF. The CDR3, as DNA: TGTGCCAGCAGCTTAAACCCTAGCCAGAACACCGGGGAGCTGTTTTTT.

The chain is built from TRBV5-1 and TRBJ2-7, with 7 bases aligning to TRBD2. This CDR3 is built from 15 residues. V trimming: 0 bases; J trimming: 3 bases; junction bases outside the gene matches: 6. CDR1 SGHRS and CDR2 YFSETQ come from the germline V gene. The CDR3 here is CASSLALGGNYEQYF. In DNA form, the CDR3 reads TGCGCCAGCAGCTTGGCTTTGGGAGGGAACTACGAGCAGTACTTC. The full variable domain, in which reference TRBV5-1 and TRBJ2-7 provide the parts outside the CDR3, is KAGVTQTPRYLIKTRGQQVTLSCSPISGHRSVSWYQQTPGQGLQFLFEYFSETQRNKGNFPGRFSGRQFSNSRSEMNVSTLELGDSALYLCASSLALGGNYEQYFGPGTRLTVT.

The chain carries TRBV6-5 and TRBJ1-2; D is ambiguous. The CDR3 totals 13 residues. Per the germline V gene, CDR1 is MNHEY and CDR2 is SVGAGI. The V end lost 0 bases, the J end lost 4 bases, and 6 bases lay between the germline ends. The CDR3: CASSYSGSYGYTF. CDR3 bases: TGTGCCAGCAGTTACTCCGGTTCCTATGGCTACACCTTC.

The CDR3, as DNA: TGCGCCAGCAGCACCGACAGGGGTAATGGCTACACCTTC. This sequence encodes CASSTDRGNGYTF. The chain employs TRBV5-1 and TRBJ1-2; 8 positions match TRBD1. The V gene end was trimmed by 4 bases and the J gene end by 6 bases; junction bases not matched to a gene: 5. This CDR3 has 13 residues. CDR1 and CDR2 (germline): SGHRS, YFSETQ. Using reference TRBV5-1 and TRBJ1-2 for the parts outside the CDR3, the full variable domain is KAGVTQTPRYLIKTRGQQVTLSCSPISGHRSVSWYQQTPGQGLQFLFEYFSETQRNKGNFPGRFSGRQFSNSRSEMNVSTLELGDSALYLCASSTDRGNGYTFGSGTRLTVV.

This clone was seen more than once but under ten times. The chain joins TRBV30 to TRBJ2-3; D gene ambiguous. V gave up 1 base and J gave up 6 bases, with 17 bases separating them. CDR1 is GTSNPN and CDR2 is SVGIG in the germline V gene (reference sequence). The CDR3 totals 15 residues. Here the CDR3 reads CAWSGALYLRDTQYF. The CDR3 DNA reads as TGTGCCTGGAGTGGAGCCCTTTACCTGAGGGATACGCAGTATTTT.

This clone occurred a few times. The genes are TRBV15 and TRBJ2-1, with TRBD2 identical over 11 bases. The V gene end was trimmed by 4 bases and the J gene end by 8 bases; junction bases not matched to a gene: 7. Looked up from germline, CDR1 is LNHNV and CDR2 is YYDKDF (reference sequence). This CDR3 is built from 15 residues. In DNA, the CDR3 is TGTGCCACCAGCATCCGTAGCGGGGGGGCCGATGAGCAGTTCTTC. It encodes CATSIRSGGADEQFF.

This chain links TRBV19 with TRBJ2-5; TRBD1 aligns across 9 bases. CDR3 size: 14 residues. Germline-derived CDR1 and CDR2 are LNHDA and SQIVND (reference sequence). V shed 6 bases, J shed 5 bases, and the junction held 7 bases outside the gene matches. DNA for the CDR3: TGTGCCAGTAGAAGGACAGGGGTCGGGGAGACCCAGTACTTC. Translated, it gives CASRRTGVGETQYF. The variable domain in full, with the rest retrieved from reference TRBV19 and TRBJ2-5, is DGGITQSPKYLFRKEGQNVTLSCEQNLNHDAMYWYRQDPGQGLRLIYYSQIVNDFQKGDIAEGYSVSREKKESFPLTVTSAQKNPTAFYLCASRRTGVGETQYFGPGTRLLVL.

CDR3 amino acids: CASSPLTGIGISQYF. Here the CDR3 DNA reads TGTGCCAGCAGCCCCCTGACAGGGATCGGCATTTCTCAGTACTTC. The chain has TRBV7-6 and TRBJ2-5, with TRBD1 matching over 7 bases. This CDR3 is built from 15 residues. Germline trimming cut 5 bases from V and 11 bases from J; bases unmatched to any gene: 17. Germline V gives CDR1 SGHVS, CDR2 FNYEAQ.

This sequence joins TRBV29-1 and TRBJ2-5; D gene ambiguous. CDR1 and CDR2 (germline): SQVTM, ANQGSEA. This CDR3 is built from 11 residues. V was shortened by 3 bases and J by 1 base, with 3 bases between the two germline ends. The CDR3 is CSVDRQETQYF. The CDR3 DNA follows: TGCAGCGTTGATCGCCAAGAGACCCAGTACTTC.

V gene TRBV19 combines with J gene TRBJ2-3; 9 bases align to TRBD1. V lost 5 bases, J lost 5 bases, and 5 bases stayed unmatched. Germline CDR1 and CDR2: LNHDA and SQIVND (reference sequence). The CDR3 totals 14 residues. The CDR3 DNA reads TGTGCCAGTAGTCCCTGGGACAGGGAAGATACGCAGTATTTT. It is translated as CASSPWDREDTQYF.

The chain uses TRBV5-1 and TRBJ2-7; possibly TRBD1 for D (6 bases). The V gene's germline CDR1 is SGHRS and CDR2 YFSETQ. The germline V and J ends were trimmed by 2 bases and 0 bases, with 12 bases remaining between them. The CDR3 sequence is 15 residues long. CDR3 sequence: CASSFMTGNSYEQYF. The CDR3 bases are TGCGCCAGCAGCTTTATGACAGGAAACTCCTACGAGCAGTACTTC.

The J gene is TRBJ2-3, the V gene TRBV23-1; D might be TRBD1 (5 bases). TRBV23-1 is recorded as an ORF, its role being uncertain. The CDR3 contains 19 residues. The germline V and J ends were trimmed by 4 bases and 6 bases, with 29 bases remaining between them. The CDR3 here is CASSPPPPPGRVEADTQYF. Written as DNA, the CDR3 is TGCGCCAGCAGTCCTCCCCCTCCGCCAGGGCGAGTGGAAGCGGATACGCAGTATTTT.

The chain joins TRBV6-1 to TRBJ2-3; the match to TRBD2 covers 8 bases. This CDR3 spans 15 amino acids. CDR1 is MNHNS and CDR2 is SASEGT in the germline V gene. Trimming removed 3 bases from V and 2 bases from J; junction bases left unmatched: 4. CDR3 protein: CASSDRGGFTDTQYF. As DNA, the CDR3 is TGTGCCAGCAGTGATCGGGGGGGCTTCACAGATACGCAGTATTTT.

The rearrangement joins TRBV11-2 to TRBJ2-3; D ambiguous. Germline CDR1 SGHAT, CDR2 FQNNGV. The CDR3 is 16 amino acids. V gave up 5 bases and J gave up 0 bases, with 15 bases separating them. The CDR3 loop is CASSARFDTSTDTQYF. The CDR3 DNA follows: TGTGCCAGCAGCGCTCGATTTGACACTAGCACAGATACGCAGTATTTT.

This clone was detected only a few times. The CDR3 region has the DNA TGTGCCAGCAGCGAGGGGAAGGACAGGGGTAATCAGCCCCAGCATTTT. Translated, it gives CASSEGKDRGNQPQHF. The J gene is TRBJ1-5, the V gene TRBV9; 9 nucleotides match TRBD1. Trimming at V came to 3 bases and at J to 4 bases, leaving 8 bases not matched to a gene. Germline V gene sequence: CDR1 SGDLS, CDR2 YYNGEE. The CDR3 is 16 amino acids.